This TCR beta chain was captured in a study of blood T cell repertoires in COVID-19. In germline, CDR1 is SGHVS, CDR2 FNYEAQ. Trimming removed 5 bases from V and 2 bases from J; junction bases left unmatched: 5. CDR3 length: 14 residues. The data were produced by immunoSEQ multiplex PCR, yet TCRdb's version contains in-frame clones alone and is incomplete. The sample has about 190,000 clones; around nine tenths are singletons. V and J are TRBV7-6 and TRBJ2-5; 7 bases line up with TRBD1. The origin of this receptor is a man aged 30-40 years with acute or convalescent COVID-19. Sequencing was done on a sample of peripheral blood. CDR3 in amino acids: CASSKGTVQETQYF. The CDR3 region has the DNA TGTGCCAGCAGCAAGGGGACAGTTCAAGAGACCCAGTACTTC.